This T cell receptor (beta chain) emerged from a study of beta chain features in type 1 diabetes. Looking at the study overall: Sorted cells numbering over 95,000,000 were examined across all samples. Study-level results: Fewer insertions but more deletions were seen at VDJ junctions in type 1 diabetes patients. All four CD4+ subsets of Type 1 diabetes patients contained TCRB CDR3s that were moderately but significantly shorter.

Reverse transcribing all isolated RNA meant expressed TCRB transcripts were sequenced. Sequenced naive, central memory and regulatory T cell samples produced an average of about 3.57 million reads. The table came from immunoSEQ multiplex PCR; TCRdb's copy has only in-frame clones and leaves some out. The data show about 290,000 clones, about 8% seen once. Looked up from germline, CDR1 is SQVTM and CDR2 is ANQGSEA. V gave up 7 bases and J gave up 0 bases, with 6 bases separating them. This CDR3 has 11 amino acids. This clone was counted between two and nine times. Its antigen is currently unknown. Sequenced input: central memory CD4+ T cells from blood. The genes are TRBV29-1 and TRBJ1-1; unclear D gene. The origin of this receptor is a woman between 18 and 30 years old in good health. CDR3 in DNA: TGCAGCGGCCTAATGAACACTGAAGCTTTCTTT. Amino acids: CSGLMNTEAFF.